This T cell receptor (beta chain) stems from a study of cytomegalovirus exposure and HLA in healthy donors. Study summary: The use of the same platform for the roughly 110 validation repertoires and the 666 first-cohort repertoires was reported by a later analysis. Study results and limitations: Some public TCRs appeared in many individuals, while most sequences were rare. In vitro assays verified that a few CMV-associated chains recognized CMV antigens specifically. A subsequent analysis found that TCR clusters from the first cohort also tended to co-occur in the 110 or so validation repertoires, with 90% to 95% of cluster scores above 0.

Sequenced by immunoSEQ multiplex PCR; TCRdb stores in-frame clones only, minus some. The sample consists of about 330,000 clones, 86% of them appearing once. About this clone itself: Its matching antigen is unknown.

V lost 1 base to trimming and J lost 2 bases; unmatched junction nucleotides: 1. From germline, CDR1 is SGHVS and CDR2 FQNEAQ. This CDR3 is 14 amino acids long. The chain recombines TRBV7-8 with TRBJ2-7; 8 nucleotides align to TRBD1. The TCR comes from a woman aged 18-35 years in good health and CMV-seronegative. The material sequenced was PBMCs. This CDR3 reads CASSLGRGPYEQYF. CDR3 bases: TGTGCCAGCAGCTTAGGCAGGGGGCCCTACGAGCAGTACTTC.